Listed here are 29 T cell receptor beta chains from one sample, sequenced in a study of blood T cells in healthy people across ages. A second PCR of roughly 7 to 11 cycles used a sample-barcoded 5' primer and a J-beta primer mix. TCRdb fed the 5' RACE reads into MiXCR, producing one record per CDR3 protein. The profile shows 780,000 or so distinct CDR3 sequences, roughly 50% of them singletons. Sequenced material: blood. The origin of the receptors is a man aged 80 or over in good health.

The gene calls are TRBV6-1 and TRBJ1-1; D gene unclear. The germline gives CDR1 MNHNS, CDR2 SASEGT. This CDR3 comprises 12 residues. V dropped 2 bases and J dropped 6 bases, with 7 bases sitting between them. CDR3 DNA sequence: TGTGCCAGCAGTGAACGTGGTTCTGAAGCTTTCTTT. Protein: CASSERGSEAFF.

The rearrangement links TRBV2 to TRBJ2-2; TRBD2 agrees at 10 bases. V trimming: 7 bases; J trimming: 3 bases; junction bases outside the gene matches: 5. The CDR3 is made up of 15 amino acids. The V gene's germline CDR1 is SNHLY and CDR2 FYNNEI. The CDR3 here is CASNRLAGYTGELFF. The CDR3 DNA follows: TGTGCCAGCAACCGACTAGCGGGCTACACCGGGGAGCTGTTTTTT.

This clonotype was observed a few times. The chain has TRBV20-1 and TRBJ2-5; 10 nucleotides line up with TRBD2. V was pared by 3 bases and J by 2 bases, with 15 bases of the junction left unmatched. CDR3 length: 18 amino acids. Germline V gene data show CDR1 as DFQATT and CDR2 as SNEGSKA (reference sequence). The CDR3 DNA follows: TGCAGTGCTAGTGCCCTAGCGGGAGAGAAAATCCTTCAAGAGACCCAGTACTTC. Protein sequence: CSASALAGEKILQETQYF.

The chain employs TRBV7-3 and TRBJ2-7; tentatively, D is TRBD2 (6 bases). The CDR3 covers 14 residues. Deletions cut 0 bases from V and 7 bases from J, with 13 bases between. Germline V gene sequence: CDR1 SGHTA, CDR2 FQGTGA. In DNA form, the CDR3 reads TGTGCCAGCAGCTTAACGCCAAGAAGCGGGGAGCAGTACTTC. Its translation is CASSLTPRSGEQYF.

The chain has TRBV6-1 and TRBJ2-5; 12 nucleotides line up with TRBD2. Matching the DNA end better, TRBJ2-7 makes the J call doubtful. The CDR3 has 16 amino acids. Per germline, CDR1 MNHNS and CDR2 SASEGT. The DNA for the CDR3 is TGTGCCAGCAGCGCGACTAGCGGGGGCCACCTGGACGAGCAGTACTTC. Residues: CASSATSGGHLDEQYF.

On this clonotype itself: A much larger clone differs from this one at a single base, so this may be a read error. The rearrangement uses TRBV28 and TRBJ2-3; D may be TRBD2 (6 bases). Trimming took off 6 bases at V and 4 bases at J, with 8 bases between the two ends. Germline CDR1 and CDR2: MDHEN and SYDVKM. CDR3 size: 12 residues. The CDR3 DNA reads as TGTGCCAGCAGATCTAGCGCAGATACGCAGTATTTT. This gives the protein CASRSSADTQYF.

This clonotype has a handful of counts. The J gene is TRBJ1-6, the V gene TRBV5-1; 8 bases agree with TRBD1. Germline loops: CDR1 SGHRS, CDR2 YFSETQ. Trimming took 8 bases from V and 10 from J; bases not matched to a gene: 14. This CDR3 is 15 amino acids long. The CDR3 loop is CARVVVDRVKSPLHF. CDR3 DNA sequence: TGCGCCAGGGTCGTCGTGGACAGGGTAAAATCACCCCTCCACTTT.

The chain carries TRBV27 and TRBJ1-2, with D uncertain. The CDR3 length is 12 residues. Trimming shortened V by 4 bases and J by 8 bases, and 11 bases separated the two germline ends. Germline V gene data show CDR1 as MNHEY and CDR2 as SMNVEV (reference sequence). The CDR3 coding sequence is TGTGCCAGCAGTTCGGGTTTTCGGGGCTACACCTTC. It encodes CASSSGFRGYTF.

This rearrangement joins TRBV18 to TRBJ1-1; D is perhaps TRBD1 (6 bases). CDR3 length: 15 residues. The V gene's germline CDR1 is KGHSH and CDR2 LQKENI. With 3 bases removed from V and 2 bases from J, the gap between germline ends came to 13 bases. In DNA form, the CDR3 reads TGTGCCAGCTCACCCCAGACAGGAGGAAACACTGAAGCTTTCTTT. Encoded protein: CASSPQTGGNTEAFF.

The V and J genes are TRBV20-1 and TRBJ1-5; the D is unclear. V shed 5 bases and J shed 2 bases, with 16 bases lying between them. The CDR3 has 15 residues. Germline values: CDR1 DFQATT, CDR2 SNEGSKA (reference sequence). The CDR3 protein is CSARREGAGNQPQHF. As DNA, the CDR3 is TGCAGTGCTCGTCGGGAGGGAGCGGGCAATCAGCCCCAGCATTTT.

The CDR3 DNA reads TGTGCCAGCAGCCCCAATAGAAATGAGCAGTACTTC. It is translated as CASSPNRNEQYF. The J gene is TRBJ2-5, the V gene TRBV4-2, with no clear D. Germline V gives CDR1 LGHNA, CDR2 YNFKEQ. The CDR3 length is 12 residues. V was shortened by 4 bases and J by 11 bases, with 14 bases between the two germline ends.

This clonotype was detected only once. The CDR3 sequence is CAISTTPRSSTEAFF. The DNA of the CDR3 is TGTGCCATCAGCACCACACCGCGAAGTAGCACTGAAGCTTTCTTT. This rearrangement joins TRBV10-3 to TRBJ1-1; unclear D gene. Germline V lookup: CDR1 ENHRY, CDR2 SYGVKD. Trimming took off 6 bases at V and 4 bases at J, with 18 bases between the two ends. The CDR3 is made up of 15 amino acids.

V is TRBV7-2 and J is TRBJ2-7; no clear D gene. The CDR3 runs 11 residues. Trimming took 5 bases from V and 8 from J, leaving 10 bases between them. Germline lookup yields CDR1 SGHTA and CDR2 FQGNSA. The CDR3 bases are TGTGCCAGCAGCCAACTGGGCAAGCAGTACTTC. Protein sequence: CASSQLGKQYF.

The J gene is TRBJ2-1, the V gene TRBV2, with no clear D. This CDR3 region has 15 residues. From germline, CDR1 is SNHLY and CDR2 FYNNEI. Trimming stripped 5 bases from V and 1 base from J, with 12 bases between. The CDR3 sequence is CASSPLVLSYNEQFF. CDR3 sequence (DNA): TGTGCCAGCAGTCCTTTAGTACTGTCCTACAATGAGCAGTTCTTC.

The rearrangement links TRBV5-5 to TRBJ2-1; 12 positions agree with TRBD2. Germline-derived CDR1 and CDR2 are SGHKS and YYEKEE (reference sequence). The CDR3 covers 15 residues. The ends lost 7 bases at V and 10 bases at J; junction bases unmatched: 12. CDR3 loop: CASGRGTSGFKEQFF. The CDR3 region has the DNA TGTGCCAGCGGTCGGGGGACTAGCGGGTTCAAGGAGCAGTTCTTC.

Regarding this clonotype: The junction departs from germline at one end; a sequencing error may be responsible. V is TRBV7-3 and J is TRBJ2-7; TRBD2 agrees at 7 bases. CDR3 length: 15 residues. Germline V lookup: CDR1 SGHTA, CDR2 FQGTGA. CDR3 nucleotide sequence: TGTGCCAACAGCGCTGATATGGCGGGAGTGGGGGAGCAGTACTTC. Its protein is CANSADMAGVGEQYF.

The chain links TRBV11-1 to TRBJ2-5; 10 nucleotides align to TRBD1. V lost 5 bases and J lost 7; bases outside the gene matches: 13. The CDR3 is 16 amino acids. Germline values: CDR1 SGHAT, CDR2 FQDESV (reference sequence). CDR3 region: CASSPRPGTGEATQYF. In DNA, the CDR3 is TGTGCCAGCAGCCCCCGTCCCGGGACAGGGGAGGCGACCCAGTACTTC.

This rearrangement joins TRBV24-1 to TRBJ1-5, with TRBD1 identical over 8 bases. The V and J ends lost 9 bases and 2 bases, in that order; junction bases with no gene match: 2. The CDR3 totals 13 residues. Germline V gene data show CDR1 as KGHDR and CDR2 as SFDVKD. CDR3 region: CATGGQGNQPQHF. In nucleotides, the CDR3 is TGTGCCACCGGGGGACAGGGCAATCAGCCCCAGCATTTT.

This clonotype was seen a few times. V and J are TRBV5-1 and TRBJ2-1, with TRBD2 matching 10 bases. Germline CDR1 reads SGHRS; CDR2 reads YFSETQ. With V trimmed by 0 bases and J by 8 bases, 5 bases remained unmatched. The CDR3 runs 15 residues. DNA of the CDR3: TGCGCCAGCAGCTTGGGACTAGCGGGCGGGTATGAGCAGTTCTTC. It is translated as CASSLGLAGGYEQFF.

V usage is TRBV27 and J usage is TRBJ1-2, with D possibly being TRBD1 (6 bases). The CDR3 covers 16 residues. In germline, CDR1 is MNHEY, CDR2 SMNVEV (reference sequence). The ends were cut back, 5 bases at V and 1 base at J, with 17 bases in the middle. The CDR3 loop reads CASSANRDTDNYGYTF. The CDR3 region has the DNA TGTGCCAGCAGTGCCAATCGGGACACCGATAACTATGGCTACACCTTC.

The rearrangement joins TRBV12-3 or TRBV12-4 to TRBJ2-5; the D gene is possibly TRBD1 (5 bases). V lost 2 bases and J lost 11, with 21 bases in between. This CDR3 has 15 amino acids. The CDR3: CASSLINRPLMEQYF. CDR3 nucleotide sequence: TGTGCCAGCAGTTTAATTAACAGGCCCCTAATGGAGCAGTACTTC.

This clonotype was seen a handful of times. The V and J genes are TRBV10-3 and TRBJ1-1; the D gene is possibly TRBD1 (5 bases). Trimming pared 6 bases from V and 2 bases from J, leaving 13 bases between. The CDR3 runs to 14 residues. CDR1 and CDR2 (germline): ENHRY, SYGVKD. CDR3 region: CAIRRSQGNTEAFF. CDR3 sequence (DNA): TGTGCCATCAGACGTTCTCAGGGTAACACTGAAGCTTTCTTT.

The chain has TRBV29-1 and TRBJ1-1; D is unresolved. The CDR3 sequence is 16 residues long. Trimming removed 3 bases from V and 8 bases from J, with 25 bases in between. CDR1 is SQVTM and CDR2 is ANQGSEA in the germline V gene. The CDR3: CSVERADTRTRREAFF. Here the CDR3 DNA reads TGCAGCGTTGAGAGGGCCGATACTCGAACCCGGAGAGAAGCTTTCTTT.

V and J are TRBV20-1 and TRBJ2-7, with D possibly TRBD2 on 6 matching bases. The CDR3 spans 15 residues. The germline V gene has CDR1 DFQATT and CDR2 SNEGSKA (reference sequence). V lost 4 bases and J 0 bases, leaving 16 bases between the germline ends. CDR3 DNA: TGCAGTGCTAACCGGGGCGGGACGAGCTCCTACGAGCAGTACTTC. Encoded protein: CSANRGGTSSYEQYF.

This chain connects TRBV2 to TRBJ2-7; D is ambiguous. Looked up from germline, CDR1 is SNHLY and CDR2 is FYNNEI. V lost 4 bases and J lost 0, with 7 bases in between. The CDR3 is 13 amino acids. The CDR3 sequence is CASSGVGSYEQYF. Written as DNA, the CDR3 is TGTGCCAGCAGTGGCGTCGGCTCCTACGAGCAGTACTTC.

The V call is TRBV20-1, the J call TRBJ2-7; D not resolved. V lost 2 bases to trimming and J lost 2 bases, with 16 bases between them. There are 15 residues in the CDR3. Germline assignment: CDR1 DFQATT and CDR2 SNEGSKA (reference sequence). CDR3 in DNA: TGCAGTGCTAGAAATGTCTGGGTAGGGCCCTACGAGCAGTACTTC. It specifies CSARNVWVGPYEQYF.

This clonotype was seen a handful of times. The chain recombines TRBV24-1 with TRBJ2-5, with no clear D. Trimming cost V 2 bases and J 1 base, with 10 bases left between them. Germline V CDR1 and CDR2: KGHDR, SFDVKD. This CDR3 comprises 15 residues. The CDR3, as DNA: TGTGCCACCAGTGATTCCGCGGAATCCCAAGAGACCCAGTACTTC. The encoded protein is CATSDSAESQETQYF.

This clonotype turned up a few times. This chain connects TRBV11-2 to TRBJ2-1; 12 nucleotides align to TRBD2. Per germline, CDR1 SGHAT and CDR2 FQNNGV. The CDR3 contains 15 residues. After removal of 5 bases from V and 5 bases from J, the junction contained 4 bases not matched to a gene. In nucleotides, the CDR3 is TGTGCCAGCAGCCCCCGGACTAGCGGGAACAATGAGCAGTTCTTC. As protein: CASSPRTSGNNEQFF.

The V gene is TRBV3-1, the J gene TRBJ2-7; D may be TRBD2 (5 bases). There are 16 residues in the CDR3. CDR1 is LGHDT and CDR2 is YNNKEL in the germline V gene (reference sequence). Trimming left V 1 base short and J 7 bases short, with 20 bases between. The CDR3 DNA follows: TGTGCCAGCAGCCAAGTCAGACCAGCGGCCTACAATGAGCAGTACTTC. It encodes CASSQVRPAAYNEQYF.